These 27 T cell receptor beta chains were sequenced from one sample in a study of cytomegalovirus exposure and HLA in healthy donors. The primer mix had 60 Vbeta and 13 Jbeta primers. Sequencing used immunoSEQ multiplex PCR; TCRdb keeps in-frame clones, though not all of them. The sample has about 140,000 clones; roughly 77% are singletons. The source material was PBMCs. The receptors derive from a woman younger than 45 in good health and CMV-seronegative.

The V gene is TRBV5-6, the J gene TRBJ2-7; a possible D gene is TRBD2 (7 bases). CDR3 length: 11 amino acids. V was cut by 3 bases and J by 9 bases, with 10 bases left in between. The germline V gene encodes CDR1 SGHDT and CDR2 YYEEEE. The CDR3 nucleotides are TGTGCCAGCAGCTCGGGGGGCTGGCAGTACTTC. It is translated as CASSSGGWQYF.

The chain is built from TRBV18 and TRBJ2-1; TRBD1 aligns across 11 bases. The CDR3 loop spans 16 amino acids. In germline, CDR1 is KGHSH, CDR2 LQKENI. V dropped 4 bases and J dropped 6; count of bases not matched to a gene: 8. CDR3 sequence: CASSRPGQGEVNEQFF. CDR3 nucleotides: TGTGCCAGCTCACGCCCGGGACAGGGGGAGGTCAATGAGCAGTTCTTC.

The chain is built from TRBV7-6 and TRBJ2-3; D is unclear. Germline CDR1 is SGHVS and CDR2 is FNYEAQ. The CDR3 is 12 residues long. V was trimmed by 4 bases and J by 0 bases, leaving 2 bases between them. The DNA of the CDR3 is TGTGCCAGCAGCTCTAGCACAGATACGCAGTATTTT. Translated, it gives CASSSSTDTQYF.

The V call is TRBV9, the J call TRBJ1-5, with D possibly TRBD1 on 5 matching bases. The V end was cut by 0 bases, the J end by 4 bases, with 14 bases between. The CDR3 runs to 16 residues. Germline values: CDR1 SGDLS, CDR2 YYNGEE. The CDR3 DNA reads TGTGCCAGCAGCGTAGAAAAGGACAACTTAAATCAGCCCCAGCATTTT. The encoded protein is CASSVEKDNLNQPQHF. The full variable domain, rest sourced from reference TRBV9 and TRBJ1-5, is DSGVTQTPKHLITATGQRVTLRCSPRSGDLSVYWYQQSLDQGLQFLIQYYNGEERAKGNILERFSAQQFPDLHSELNLSSLELGDSALYFCASSVEKDNLNQPQHFGDGTRLSIL.

As regards this clone: It is likely a read error, because the conserved phenylalanine at the end of the CDR3 is missing. The chain employs TRBV28 and TRBJ1-6; perhaps TRBD1 as D (6 bases). The CDR3 totals 17 residues. V shed 5 bases and J shed 6 bases, with 20 bases lying between them. Looked up from germline, CDR1 is MDHEN and CDR2 is SYDVKM. CDR3 region: CASSEMEQGLINSPLHL. For the CDR3, the DNA is TGTGCCAGCAGTGAAATGGAACAGGGATTAATTAATTCACCCCTCCACCTT.

The chain uses TRBV9 and TRBJ2-3; TRBD2 matches 9 bases. From germline, CDR1 is SGDLS and CDR2 YYNGEE. The CDR3 spans 17 residues. V lost 3 bases, J lost 4 bases, and 12 bases stayed unmatched. The CDR3 protein is CASSGYGGRAVADTQYF. The DNA for the CDR3 is TGTGCCAGCAGCGGCTACGGCGGGAGGGCGGTGGCAGATACGCAGTATTTT.

V is TRBV6-4 and J is TRBJ2-6; TRBD2 matches at 8 bases. Germline lookup yields CDR1 MRHNA and CDR2 SNTAGT. The trim removed 5 bases at V and 1 base at J, leaving 1 base unmatched. The CDR3 loop spans 15 amino acids. The CDR3 DNA is TGTGCCAGCAGTCGGGAGGGATCTGGGGCCAACGTCCTGACTTTC. Translating it yields CASSREGSGANVLTF.

This clone was found a few times. The CDR3 DNA is TGCGCCAGCAGTGAGTCAGGGGTGGCCACTGAAGCTTTCTTT. Protein: CASSESGVATEAFF. The chain couples TRBV10-1 to TRBJ1-1, with D perhaps matching TRBD1 (5 bases). V was clipped by 0 bases and J by 4 bases, with 9 bases between them. This CDR3 is built from 14 residues. Germline V CDR1 and CDR2: WNHNN, SYGVQD (reference sequence).

This clone was seen once. The gene calls are TRBV2 and TRBJ1-5, with 7 bases matching TRBD1. Losses at the gene ends were 4 bases for V and 7 bases for J; bases not matched to a gene: 4. Looked up from germline, CDR1 is SNHLY and CDR2 is FYNNEI. The CDR3 is made up of 13 amino acids. This CDR3 is CASSGQGKQPQHF. CDR3 nucleotide sequence: TGTGCCAGCAGTGGACAGGGAAAACAGCCCCAGCATTTT.

The V gene is TRBV29-1, the J gene TRBJ1-2, with 7 bases that match TRBD1. Trimming cost V 5 bases and J 4 bases; bases outside gene matches: 7. CDR1 and CDR2 from the germline V gene are SQVTM and ANQGSEA. The CDR3 runs 13 residues. The CDR3 protein is CSVLPGQRYGYTF. As DNA, the CDR3 is TGCAGCGTTCTACCGGGACAGCGCTATGGCTACACCTTC.

This clone was seen a handful of times. The chain has TRBV6-4 and TRBJ1-3; maybe TRBD1 (5 bases). The V gene's germline CDR1 is MRHNA and CDR2 SNTAGT. The CDR3 extends over 14 amino acids. V gave up 6 bases and J gave up 4 bases, with 13 bases separating them. The CDR3 DNA follows: TGTGCCAGCAGGGGGGGAGTCTCAGGAAACACCATATATTTT. Its protein is CASRGGVSGNTIYF.

This sequence joins TRBV6-5 and TRBJ1-2; D perhaps matches TRBD1 (5 bases). The V end lost 3 bases, the J end lost 0 bases, and 14 bases lay between the germline ends. CDR1 MNHEY and CDR2 SVGAGI come from the germline V gene. CDR3 size: 16 residues. CDR3 DNA: TGTGCCAGCAGTTATGGGCAGGGACTAACTAACTATGGCTACACCTTC. It yields the protein CASSYGQGLTNYGYTF.

The rearrangement links TRBV18 to TRBJ2-5, with 8 bases that match TRBD1. V lost 0 bases to trimming and J lost 5 bases; unmatched junction nucleotides: 2. The CDR3 has 14 amino acids. Germline CDR1 and CDR2: KGHSH and LQKENI. The CDR3 spells CASSPPQGAETQYF. CDR3 DNA sequence: TGTGCCAGCTCACCACCCCAGGGGGCGGAGACCCAGTACTTC.

V and J are TRBV19 and TRBJ2-3, with D maybe TRBD2 (5 bases). The germline gives CDR1 LNHDA, CDR2 SQIVND (reference sequence). The CDR3 is 13 residues long. Trimming stripped 5 bases from V and 5 bases from J, with 11 bases between. As DNA, the CDR3 is TGTGCCAGTAGTGCGGACCGGGAAGATACGCAGTATTTT. Its translation: CASSADREDTQYF.

The chain recombines TRBV6-1 with TRBJ2-1, with 10 bases lining up with TRBD2. V trimming: 6 bases; J trimming: 9 bases; junction bases outside the gene matches: 5. This CDR3 is built from 13 residues. Germline V gene data show CDR1 as MNHNS and CDR2 as SASEGT. The DNA of the CDR3 is TGTGCCAGCAGCCTAGCGGGAGTAGGTGAGCAGTTCTTC. Amino acid sequence: CASSLAGVGEQFF.

J is TRBJ2-3 and V is TRBV25-1; D is perhaps TRBD1 (6 bases). Germline CDR1 is MGHDK and CDR2 is SYGVNS. V lost 6 bases and J 11 bases, leaving 21 bases between the germline ends. This CDR3 is 14 amino acids long. The CDR3 nucleotides are TGTGCCAGCAGCGGACAGACCTGGGTGGGGAAGCAGTATTTT. It specifies CASSGQTWVGKQYF.

V gene TRBV5-4 combines with J gene TRBJ2-1; 8 positions match TRBD2. J lost 2 bases, V lost 1 base, and 2 bases had no gene match. CDR3 size: 15 residues. CDR1 is SGHNT, CDR2 YYREEE, per germline (reference sequence). CDR3 DNA sequence: TGTGCCAGCAGCTTGACTAGCGGCACCTACAATGAGCAGTTCTTC. As protein: CASSLTSGTYNEQFF.

J is TRBJ2-7 and V is TRBV11-3, with 10 bases matching TRBD1. CDR1 and CDR2 (germline): SGHNT, YENEEA. This CDR3 spans 15 amino acids. Trimming cost V 3 bases and J 10 bases; bases outside gene matches: 12. The CDR3 region has the DNA TGTGCCAGCAGCTTTGGACAGGGGGGATTTAAGGGACAGTACTTC. The encoded protein is CASSFGQGGFKGQYF.

This chain connects TRBV5-4 to TRBJ1-2; 7 positions match TRBD1. Per the germline V gene, CDR1 is SGHNT and CDR2 is YYREEE (reference sequence). The CDR3 covers 17 residues. Trimming removed 2 bases from V and 3 bases from J; junction bases left unmatched: 13. CDR3 sequence: CASSLSRGSFWDYGYTF. In nucleotides, the CDR3 is TGTGCCAGCAGCTTAAGCAGGGGGAGCTTTTGGGACTATGGCTACACCTTC. The full variable domain, rest sourced from reference TRBV5-4 and TRBJ1-2, is ETGVTQSPTHLIKTRGQQVTLRCSSQSGHNTVSWYQQALGQGPQFIFQYYREEENGRGNFPPRFSGLQFPNYSSELNVNALELDDSALYLCASSLSRGSFWDYGYTFGSGTRLTVV.

This clone occurred once. The V call is TRBV9, the J call TRBJ1-2, with no clear D. Germline CDR1 reads SGDLS; CDR2 reads YYNGEE. The CDR3 covers 14 residues. The V and J ends lost 4 bases and 0 bases respectively, with 10 bases between them. The CDR3 sequence: CASSPRGANYGYTF. The DNA for the CDR3 is TGTGCCAGCAGCCCCCGGGGAGCTAACTATGGCTACACCTTC.

This chain uses TRBV7-8 with TRBJ2-7, with unresolved D. Trimming shortened V by 0 bases and J by 6 bases, and 9 bases separated the two germline ends. This CDR3 comprises 13 residues. Germline CDR1 is SGHVS and CDR2 is FQNEAQ. The chain's CDR3 is CASSLAGSGEQYF. For the CDR3, the DNA is TGTGCCAGCAGCTTAGCCGGTTCGGGCGAGCAGTACTTC.

J is TRBJ2-3 and V is TRBV9; D uncertain. Germline CDR1 reads SGDLS; CDR2 reads YYNGEE. Deletions cut 4 bases from V and 0 bases from J, with 3 bases between. The CDR3 contains 12 residues. The CDR3 here is CASSSSTDTQYF. The CDR3 region has the DNA TGTGCCAGCAGCTCAAGCACAGATACGCAGTATTTT.

This clone was seen once. The V gene is TRBV11-3, the J gene TRBJ2-4, with D possibly TRBD2 on 5 matching bases. Trimming cost V 5 bases and J 7 bases, with 15 bases left between them. Germline V lookup: CDR1 SGHNT, CDR2 YENEEA. There are 14 residues in the CDR3. CDR3 region: CASSQGGTRNIQYF. In nucleotides, the CDR3 is TGTGCCAGCAGCCAAGGAGGAACAAGGAACATTCAGTACTTC.

J is TRBJ2-3 and V is TRBV28, with 7 nucleotides matching TRBD1. Germline lookup yields CDR1 MDHEN and CDR2 SYDVKM. The V and J ends lost 7 bases and 0 bases, in that order; junction bases with no gene match: 4. CDR3 length: 14 residues. The CDR3 coding sequence is TGTGCCAGCACCTGGACAGGTAGCACAGATACGCAGTATTTT. Translated, it gives CASTWTGSTDTQYF.

The V gene is TRBV5-1, the J gene TRBJ2-2; no clear D. The length of the CDR3 is 13 residues. The V end was cut by 5 bases, the J end by 8 bases, with 13 bases between. The V gene's germline CDR1 is SGHRS and CDR2 YFSETQ. CDR3 in amino acids: CASSTSREGELFF. DNA of the CDR3: TGCGCCAGCAGTACTTCCCGAGAGGGGGAGCTGTTTTTT.

The V call is TRBV10-3, the J call TRBJ2-7, with 10 bases aligning to TRBD1. This CDR3 spans 13 amino acids. Germline CDR1 ENHRY, CDR2 SYGVKD. After removal of 11 bases from V and 7 bases from J, the junction contained 11 bases not matched to a gene. The chain's CDR3 is CAVGQGFLGEQYV. The CDR3 nucleotides are TGTGCCGTGGGACAGGGGTTTTTGGGAGAGCAGTACGTC.

This clone has more than one count but fewer than ten. One end of the junction fails to match germline, which may point to a read error. The chain joins TRBV7-7 to TRBJ2-5, with D possibly matching TRBD1 (6 bases). This CDR3 is built from 14 residues. The germline V gene has CDR1 SSHAT and CDR2 FNYEAQ (reference sequence). The CDR3 DNA reads as TGTGCTAGCAGCTTAGGGACACCCCAAGAGACCCAGTACTTC. It is translated as CASSLGTPQETQYF.